These 11 T cell receptor beta chains were all obtained from the same sample, sequenced in a study of beta chain features in type 1 diabetes. As every portion of the isolated RNA was reverse transcribed, the sequencing read expressed TCRB transcripts. Measured with immunoSEQ multiplex PCR; TCRdb has only the in-frame clones, and not every one. The sample gives about half a million clones, more than 9.5% of which show up once; 0.04% to 0.05% is in the top ten. The sample was naive CD4+ T cells from blood. These receptors were taken from a woman under 30 in good health.

This clone was observed a few times. The chain joins TRBV5-1 to TRBJ1-5; 9 bases map to TRBD1. After removal of 4 bases from V and 2 bases from J, the junction contained 4 bases not matched to a gene. The CDR3 totals 15 residues. Germline V gives CDR1 SGHRS, CDR2 YFSETQ. CDR3 protein: CASSTGDRGNQPQHF. CDR3 DNA sequence: TGCGCCAGCAGCACGGGGGACAGGGGCAATCAGCCCCAGCATTTT.

This sequence joins TRBV7-2 and TRBJ2-5; either TRBD1 or TRBD2 may supply D (5 bases each). The CDR3 runs to 15 residues. The germline gives CDR1 SGHTA, CDR2 FQGNSA. Trimming removed 4 bases at V and 2 bases at J, with 14 bases between. CDR3 loop: CASSWDRTTQETQYF. In DNA, the CDR3 is TGTGCCAGCAGCTGGGACCGCACCACGCAAGAGACCCAGTACTTC.

This clone was observed a handful of times. The chain uses TRBV5-1 and TRBJ2-3; 11 bases line up with TRBD2. The germline V gene encodes CDR1 SGHRS and CDR2 YFSETQ. The CDR3 contains 16 residues. Trimming took 4 bases from V and 6 from J; bases not matched to a gene: 10. The CDR3 coding sequence is TGCGCCAGCAGCGGACTGACTAGCGGGGACGGTGATACGCAGTATTTT. Protein sequence: CASSGLTSGDGDTQYF.

The gene calls are TRBV4-2 and TRBJ1-2; 10 bases are a match to TRBD1. This CDR3 is 16 amino acids long. V was clipped by 3 bases and J by 8 bases; unmatched bases: 12. The V gene's germline CDR1 is LGHNA and CDR2 YNFKEQ. The CDR3 sequence is CASSQGGQGRGGGYTF. In DNA, the CDR3 is TGTGCCAGCAGCCAGGGGGGACAGGGGCGGGGTGGCGGCTACACCTTC.

The V call is TRBV2, the J call TRBJ2-5; 9 bases line up with TRBD1. The CDR3 spans 13 residues. The V and J ends lost 8 bases and 4 bases, in that order; junction bases with no gene match: 5. Germline V lookup: CDR1 SNHLY, CDR2 FYNNEI. CDR3 in DNA: TGTGCCAGCTTAGACAGGGGGAGAGAGACCCAGTACTTC. It yields the protein CASLDRGRETQYF.

The chain uses TRBV7-2 and TRBJ1-2; 8 bases match TRBD1. Germline V gene lookup returns CDR1 SGHTA and CDR2 FQGNSA. Germline trimming cut 2 bases from V and 2 bases from J; bases unmatched to any gene: 1. The CDR3 is made up of 14 amino acids. The DNA for the CDR3 is TGTGCCAGCAGCTTAAGGGACAGGAACTATGGCTACACCTTC. As protein: CASSLRDRNYGYTF.

This clone showed up just a few times. This chain connects TRBV6-6 to TRBJ2-1; the D is unclear. Germline V gene sequence: CDR1 MNHNY, CDR2 SVGAGI (reference sequence). Trimming removed 0 bases at V and 14 bases at J, with 8 bases between. This CDR3 has 11 amino acids. CDR3: CASSYSDRKFF. CDR3 bases: TGTGCCAGCAGTTACTCGGACCGTAAGTTCTTC.

In this sample, this clone turned up a few times. The gene calls are TRBV28 and TRBJ1-2; D gene uncertain. CDR1 is MDHEN, CDR2 SYDVKM, per germline. V dropped 3 bases and J dropped 10 bases, with 15 bases sitting between them. The CDR3 runs 13 residues. CDR3 loop: CASSFLNSRAYTF. Written as DNA, the CDR3 is TGTGCCAGCAGTTTCCTGAACAGTAGAGCCTACACCTTC.

In its sample, this clone was seen a few times. The J gene is TRBJ2-1, the V gene TRBV6-5, with D possibly TRBD2 on 6 matching bases. This CDR3 is 15 amino acids long. Germline V CDR1 and CDR2: MNHEY, SVGAGI. Trimming cost V 0 bases and J 5 bases, with 11 bases left between them. The CDR3 reads CASSYSTRPNNEQFF. As DNA, the CDR3 is TGTGCCAGCAGTTACTCGACTAGACCAAACAATGAGCAGTTCTTC.

V and J are TRBV25-1 and TRBJ2-5; TRBD2 aligns across 13 bases. The CDR3 spans 16 residues. V lost 3 bases, J lost 5 bases, and 6 bases stayed unmatched. CDR1 and CDR2 from the germline V gene are MGHDK and SYGVNS. Written as DNA, the CDR3 is TGTGCCAGCAGTGACTGGACTAGCGGGGGAGGGGAGACCCAGTACTTC. It encodes CASSDWTSGGGETQYF. Drawing the rest from reference TRBV25-1 and TRBJ2-5, the complete variable domain is EADIYQTPRYLVIGTGKKITLECSQTMGHDKMYWYQQDPGMELHLIHYSYGVNSTEKGDLSSESTVSRIRTEHFPLTLESARPSHTSQYLCASSDWTSGGGETQYFGPGTRLLVL.

The chain uses TRBV6-5 and TRBJ2-3; D is uncertain. V was clipped by 6 bases and J by 1 base, with 11 bases between them. The CDR3 is 14 residues long. The germline V gene has CDR1 MNHEY and CDR2 SVGAGI. This chain's CDR3 is CASSTKLGTDTQYF. CDR3 DNA sequence: TGTGCCAGCAGCACTAAATTGGGCACAGATACGCAGTATTTT.